Following are 17 T cell receptor beta chains from one sample sequenced in a study of a mutant IDH1 vaccine in newly diagnosed glioma. Specified time point: baseline, week 1 (first vaccination visit). Treatment indicated: pre-vaccination baseline after standard-of-care therapy. Some clones are missing from TCRdb's copy, which holds only in-frame ones; the method was immunoSEQ multiplex PCR. The sample has 30,000 to 35,000 clones, about three quarters seen once. The material sequenced was peripheral blood mononuclear cells (PBMCs), taken from a glioma patient treated with radiotherapy, temozolomide or both. Every receptor here comes from a man aged 45-65 years with glioma. Some clones in this sample may be carry-over from other donors' samples.

This clone has more than one count but fewer than ten. The chain is built from TRBV19 and TRBJ1-2; a possible D gene is TRBD1 (5 bases). CDR1 LNHDA and CDR2 SQIVND come from the germline V gene (reference sequence). The length of the CDR3 is 12 residues. Trimming left V 5 bases short and J 8 bases short, with 12 bases between. The CDR3 protein is CASSQAGSGYTF. CDR3 in DNA: TGTGCCAGTAGTCAGGCAGGGAGCGGCTACACCTTC.

V is TRBV9 and J is TRBJ2-7; D not resolved. This CDR3 has 15 amino acids. Deletions cut 0 bases from V and 2 bases from J, with 12 bases between. Germline CDR1 reads SGDLS; CDR2 reads YYNGEE. CDR3 nucleotides: TGTGCCAGCAGCGTAGCAGACGTTTCCCCCTACGAGCAGTACTTC. Translating gives CASSVADVSPYEQYF.

This chain uses TRBV13 with TRBJ2-3; 11 bases match TRBD2. J gave up 3 bases and V 7 bases, and 15 bases lay outside the gene matches. The CDR3 runs to 18 residues. Germline CDR1 PRHDT, CDR2 FYEKMQ (reference sequence). This CDR3 reads CASTSISPGTSGTDTQYF. CDR3 sequence (DNA): TGTGCCAGCACCTCGATTTCCCCCGGGACTAGCGGTACAGATACGCAGTATTTT. Filled out from reference TRBV13 and TRBJ2-3, the complete variable domain reads AAGVIQSPRHLIKEKRETATLKCYPIPRHDTVYWYQQGPGQDPQFLISFYEKMQSDKGSIPDRFSAQQFSDYHSELNMSSLELGDSALYFCASTSISPGTSGTDTQYFGPGTRLTVL.

The rearrangement uses TRBV7-9 and TRBJ2-7; the D is unclear. The CDR3 is 13 amino acids. In germline, CDR1 is SEHNR, CDR2 FQNEAQ (reference sequence). V lost 5 bases and J lost 0, with 8 bases in between. In nucleotides, the CDR3 is TGTGCCAGCAGCCAACCCAGCTCCTACGAGCAGTACTTC. As protein: CASSQPSSYEQYF.

This clone occurred a few times. The V gene is TRBV2, the J gene TRBJ1-2; D is undetermined. The germline gives CDR1 SNHLY, CDR2 FYNNEI. CDR3 size: 11 residues. With 4 bases removed from V and 8 bases from J, the gap between germline ends came to 8 bases. The CDR3 DNA follows: TGTGCCAGCAGTGGGGAGGGAGGCTACACCTTC. Protein product: CASSGEGGYTF.

This chain uses TRBV30 with TRBJ1-1; D might be TRBD1 (6 bases). V was cut by 7 bases and J by 10 bases, with 19 bases left in between. Per the germline V gene, CDR1 is GTSNPN and CDR2 is SVGIG (reference sequence). The CDR3 consists of 12 residues. The CDR3 DNA is TGTGCCTCAACTCCGGGGGGGCGGGGAGCTTTCTTT. Protein product: CASTPGGRGAFF.

This chain connects TRBV7-9 to TRBJ2-2, with 7 nucleotides matching TRBD2. Looked up from germline, CDR1 is SEHNR and CDR2 is FQNEAQ (reference sequence). V gave up 5 bases and J gave up 1 base; unmatched junction bases: 7. The length of the CDR3 is 16 residues. DNA for the CDR3: TGTGCCAGCAGCCCGTTACTAGCGAGGAACACCGGGGAGCTGTTTTTT. It translates to CASSPLLARNTGELFF.

This clone came up a few times. The gene calls are TRBV10-3 and TRBJ2-2; TRBD1 or TRBD2 may be the D gene (5 bases each). Trimming cost V 4 bases and J 7 bases, with 13 bases left between them. CDR3 size: 14 residues. Per the germline V gene, CDR1 is ENHRY and CDR2 is SYGVKD. The DNA for the CDR3 is TGTGCCATCAGTGCCGGGACCGGAGTCGGGGAGCTGTTTTTT. Protein: CAISAGTGVGELFF.

The gene calls are TRBV7-8 and TRBJ2-1; possibly TRBD2 for D (5 bases). The CDR3 has 17 amino acids. The V and J ends lost 5 bases and 0 bases respectively, with 17 bases between them. The V gene's germline CDR1 is SGHVS and CDR2 FQNEAQ. The CDR3 coding sequence is TGTGCCAGCAGCCTAAGCGGTTTACTAAGCTCCTACAATGAGCAGTTCTTC. Translated: CASSLSGLLSSYNEQFF.

The chain couples TRBV7-9 to TRBJ2-2, with D hard to call. Deletions cut 5 bases from V and 7 bases from J, with 8 bases between. CDR3 length: 12 residues. Germline V CDR1 and CDR2: SEHNR, FQNEAQ (reference sequence). CDR3 residues: CASSRQDGELFF. The CDR3 nucleotides are TGTGCCAGCAGCCGACAAGACGGGGAGCTGTTTTTT.

This chain connects TRBV18 to TRBJ1-3; possible D gene TRBD1, 5 bases. V was shortened by 8 bases and J by 6 bases, with 17 bases between the two germline ends. This CDR3 contains 14 residues. From germline, CDR1 is KGHSH and CDR2 LQKENI. The CDR3 here is CASTGGTAENTIYF. CDR3 nucleotide sequence: TGTGCCAGCACCGGTGGGACGGCGGAAAACACCATATATTTT.

This chain uses TRBV7-2 with TRBJ2-3, with 7 positions matching TRBD1. Germline V lookup: CDR1 SGHTA, CDR2 FQGNSA. V shed 5 bases, J shed 0 bases, and the junction held 11 bases outside the gene matches. The CDR3 length is 17 residues. DNA of the CDR3: TGTGCCAGCAGCCGAATGCAAGGACAGGCCAGCACAGATACGCAGTATTTT. As protein: CASSRMQGQASTDTQYF.

This chain joins TRBV7-8 and TRBJ1-5, with 10 bases fitting TRBD1. Germline-derived CDR1 and CDR2 are SGHVS and FQNEAQ. J was trimmed by 7 bases and V by 5 bases; bases with no gene match: 5. The CDR3 runs 14 residues. The CDR3 loop reads CASSPGDRGQPQHF. DNA of the CDR3: TGTGCCAGCAGCCCGGGGGACAGGGGACAGCCCCAGCATTTT.

This chain connects TRBV6-6 to TRBJ2-3; TRBD2 matches at 13 bases. The CDR3 length is 14 residues. Trimming took 8 bases from V and 4 from J; bases not matched to a gene: 3. Germline CDR1 reads MNHNY; CDR2 reads SVGAGI (reference sequence). The CDR3 sequence: CASGGLAGADTQYF. For the CDR3, the DNA is TGTGCCAGCGGAGGACTAGCGGGAGCAGATACGCAGTATTTT.

The chain couples TRBV6-1 to TRBJ2-1; D might be TRBD1 (6 bases). Germline V gene lookup returns CDR1 MNHNS and CDR2 SASEGT. CDR3 length: 13 residues. Trimming left V 7 bases short and J 5 bases short, with 12 bases between. The CDR3 sequence is CASMAGTNNEQFF. The CDR3 nucleotides read TGTGCCAGCATGGCAGGGACAAACAATGAGCAGTTCTTC.

The chain has TRBV29-1 and TRBJ2-3; TRBD2 is a possible D gene (6 bases). The germline V and J ends were trimmed by 3 bases and 3 bases, with 7 bases remaining between them. This CDR3 spans 12 amino acids. Germline CDR1 reads SQVTM; CDR2 reads ANQGSEA. CDR3 protein: CSVESGTDTQYF. CDR3 nucleotides: TGCAGCGTTGAGAGCGGGACAGATACGCAGTATTTT.

The chain joins TRBV7-2 to TRBJ1-1; D not resolved. Trimming shortened V by 2 bases and J by 0 bases, and 7 bases separated the two germline ends. The CDR3 totals 14 residues. In germline, CDR1 is SGHTA, CDR2 FQGNSA. As DNA, the CDR3 is TGTGCCAGCAGCTTAAATTCGGTGAACACTGAAGCTTTCTTT. Its translation: CASSLNSVNTEAFF.